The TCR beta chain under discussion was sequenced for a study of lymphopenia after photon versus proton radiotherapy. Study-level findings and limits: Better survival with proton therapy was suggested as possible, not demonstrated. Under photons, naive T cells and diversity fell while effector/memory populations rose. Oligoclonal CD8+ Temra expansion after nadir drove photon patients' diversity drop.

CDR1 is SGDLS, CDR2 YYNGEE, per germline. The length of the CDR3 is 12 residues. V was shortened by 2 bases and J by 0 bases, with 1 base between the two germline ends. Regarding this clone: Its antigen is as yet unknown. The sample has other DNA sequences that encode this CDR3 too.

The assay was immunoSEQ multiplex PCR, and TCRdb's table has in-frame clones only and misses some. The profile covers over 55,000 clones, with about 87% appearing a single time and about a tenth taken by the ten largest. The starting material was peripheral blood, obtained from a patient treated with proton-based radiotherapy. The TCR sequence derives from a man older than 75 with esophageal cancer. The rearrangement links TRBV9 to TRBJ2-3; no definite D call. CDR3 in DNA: TGTGCCAGCAGCGTCAGCACAGATACGCAGTATTTT. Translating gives CASSVSTDTQYF.